This T cell receptor beta chain came from a study of cytomegalovirus exposure and HLA in healthy donors. In the PCR, 60 Vbeta and 13 Jbeta primers were used. Sequencing used immunoSEQ multiplex PCR; TCRdb keeps in-frame clones, though not all of them. The table shows roughly 160,000 clones, with 70% to 85% occurring only once. The origin of this receptor is a man in his forties in good health and CMV-seronegative. Sequencing input: PBMCs.

The CDR3 region has the DNA TGTGCCAGCAGCTTAGGAGGTGGGCGGGGCAACCCCTACGAGCAGTACTTC. It codes for CASSLGGGRGNPYEQYF. The V and J genes are TRBV7-8 and TRBJ2-7; D may be TRBD2 (6 bases). This CDR3 is 17 amino acids long. Germline V lookup: CDR1 SGHVS, CDR2 FQNEAQ. V was pared by 1 base and J by 2 bases, with 18 bases between.